This T cell receptor (beta chain) was sequenced in a study of shared clonotypes between healthy human individuals. Study background: Plates per donor: three CD4 naive, three CD4 memory, two CD8 naive, one CD8 memory.

This clone showed up many times. Sequenced by immunoSEQ multiplex PCR; TCRdb stores in-frame clones only, minus some. The repertoire holds roughly 1,000,000 clones, with approximately 78% as singletons. V gave up 0 bases and J gave up 3 bases; unmatched junction bases: 22. CDR1 is LGHNA, CDR2 YSLEER, per germline. The CDR3 consists of 22 residues. What was sequenced was memory CD4+ T cells from PBMCs. Subset indicated: CD45RA-negative fraction. The V and J genes are TRBV4-3 and TRBJ2-2, with 7 bases identical to TRBD2. This TCR derives from a man between 18 and 35 years old in good health. Some clones in this sample may be carry-over from other donors' samples. Written as DNA, the CDR3 is TGCGCCAGCAGCCAAGAGGGCGGGAGCGTTAGGAGGCTTCTTCGGGACACCGGGGAGCTGTTTTTT. Protein sequence: CASSQEGGSVRRLLRDTGELFF.